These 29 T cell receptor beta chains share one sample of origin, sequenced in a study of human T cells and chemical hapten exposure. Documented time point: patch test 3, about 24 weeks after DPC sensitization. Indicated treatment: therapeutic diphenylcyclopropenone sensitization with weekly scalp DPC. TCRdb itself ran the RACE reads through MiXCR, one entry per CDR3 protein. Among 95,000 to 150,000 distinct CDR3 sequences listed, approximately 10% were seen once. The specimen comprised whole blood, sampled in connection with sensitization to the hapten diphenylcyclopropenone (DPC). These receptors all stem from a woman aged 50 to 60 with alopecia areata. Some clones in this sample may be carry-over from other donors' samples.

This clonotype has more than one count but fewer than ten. CDR3 in DNA: TGTGCCAGCAGCCCCCTGTGGGGTGGCGGCACAGATACGCAGTATTTT. Translated: CASSPLWGGGTDTQYF. The chain combines TRBV7-9 with TRBJ2-3; D uncertain. The germline V gene has CDR1 SEHNR and CDR2 FQNEAQ (reference sequence). Trimming shortened V by 5 bases and J by 1 base, and 16 bases separated the two germline ends. The CDR3 covers 16 residues.

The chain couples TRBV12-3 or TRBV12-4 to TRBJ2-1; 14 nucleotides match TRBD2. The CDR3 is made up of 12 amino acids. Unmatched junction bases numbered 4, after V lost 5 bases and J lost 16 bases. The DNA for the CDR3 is TGTGCCAGCAGTGCGGGACTAGCGGGGGACTTCTTC. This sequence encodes CASSAGLAGDFF.

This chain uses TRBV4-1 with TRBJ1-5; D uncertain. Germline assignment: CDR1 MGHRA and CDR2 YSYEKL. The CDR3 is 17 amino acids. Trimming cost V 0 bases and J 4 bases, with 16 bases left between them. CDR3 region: CASSQEVANAGNQPQHF. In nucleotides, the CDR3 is TGCGCCAGCAGCCAAGAAGTAGCGAACGCGGGGAATCAGCCCCAGCATTTT.

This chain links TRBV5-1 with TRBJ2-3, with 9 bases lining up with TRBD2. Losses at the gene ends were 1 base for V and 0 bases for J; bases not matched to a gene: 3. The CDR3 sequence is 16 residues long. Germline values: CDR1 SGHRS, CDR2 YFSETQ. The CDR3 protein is CASSLLAGPSTDTQYF. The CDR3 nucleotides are TGCGCCAGCAGCTTGCTAGCGGGGCCCAGCACAGATACGCAGTATTTT.

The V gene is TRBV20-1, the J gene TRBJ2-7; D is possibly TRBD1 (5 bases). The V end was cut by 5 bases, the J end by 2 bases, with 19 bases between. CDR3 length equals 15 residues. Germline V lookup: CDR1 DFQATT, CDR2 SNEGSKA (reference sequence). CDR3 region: CSALYRSRSPYEQYF. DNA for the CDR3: TGCAGTGCTCTATACAGGAGTAGGTCTCCCTACGAGCAGTACTTC.

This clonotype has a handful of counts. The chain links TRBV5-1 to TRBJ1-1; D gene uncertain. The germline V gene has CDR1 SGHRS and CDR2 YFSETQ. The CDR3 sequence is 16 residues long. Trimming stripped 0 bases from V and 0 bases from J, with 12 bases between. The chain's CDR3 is CASSLGPAGMNTEAFF. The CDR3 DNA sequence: TGCGCCAGCAGCTTGGGGCCAGCAGGAATGAACACTGAAGCTTTCTTT. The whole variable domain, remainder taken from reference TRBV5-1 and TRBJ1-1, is KAGVTQTPRYLIKTRGQQVTLSCSPISGHRSVSWYQQTPGQGLQFLFEYFSETQRNKGNFPGRFSGRQFSNSRSEMNVSTLELGDSALYLCASSLGPAGMNTEAFFGQGTRLTVV.

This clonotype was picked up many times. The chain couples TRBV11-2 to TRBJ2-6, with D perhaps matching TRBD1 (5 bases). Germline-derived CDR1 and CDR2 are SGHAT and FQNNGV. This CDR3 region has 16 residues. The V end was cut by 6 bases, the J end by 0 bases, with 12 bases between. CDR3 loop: CASRDRANSGANVLTF. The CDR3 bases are TGTGCCAGCAGAGACAGAGCCAACTCTGGGGCCAACGTCCTGACTTTC.

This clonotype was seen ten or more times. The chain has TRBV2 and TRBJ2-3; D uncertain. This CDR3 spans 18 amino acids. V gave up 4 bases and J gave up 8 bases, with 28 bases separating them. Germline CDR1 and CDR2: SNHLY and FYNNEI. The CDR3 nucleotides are TGTGCCAGCAGTGCACTTTTGCCTACGGTGGTAGTCGGCGGTACGCAGTATTTT. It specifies CASSALLPTVVVGGTQYF.

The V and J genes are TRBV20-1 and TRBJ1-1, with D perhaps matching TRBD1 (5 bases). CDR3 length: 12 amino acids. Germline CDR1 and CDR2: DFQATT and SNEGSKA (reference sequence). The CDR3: CRTGTGNTEAFF. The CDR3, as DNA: TGCAGAACCGGGACGGGGAACACTGAAGCTTTCTTT.

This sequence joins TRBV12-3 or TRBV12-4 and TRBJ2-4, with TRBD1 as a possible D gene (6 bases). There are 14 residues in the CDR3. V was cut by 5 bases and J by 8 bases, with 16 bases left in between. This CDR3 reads CASSQSGTNDIQYF. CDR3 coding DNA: TGTGCCAGCAGTCAATCCGGGACAAACGACATTCAGTACTTC.

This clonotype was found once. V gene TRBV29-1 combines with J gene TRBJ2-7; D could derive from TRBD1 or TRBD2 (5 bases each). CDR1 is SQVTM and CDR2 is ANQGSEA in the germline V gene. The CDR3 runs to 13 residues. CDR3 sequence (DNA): TGCGCCGTACCGGGGCCGAAGTCGGACGAGCAGTACTTC. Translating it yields CAVPGPKSDEQYF.

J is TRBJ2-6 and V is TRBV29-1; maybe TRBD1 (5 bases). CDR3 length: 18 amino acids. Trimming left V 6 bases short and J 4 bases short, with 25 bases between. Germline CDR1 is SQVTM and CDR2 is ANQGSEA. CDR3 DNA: TGCAGCGTCCGTGCCGGGCAGGGTTTTCGTGGGGGGGCCAACGTCCTGACTTTC. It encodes CSVRAGQGFRGGANVLTF.

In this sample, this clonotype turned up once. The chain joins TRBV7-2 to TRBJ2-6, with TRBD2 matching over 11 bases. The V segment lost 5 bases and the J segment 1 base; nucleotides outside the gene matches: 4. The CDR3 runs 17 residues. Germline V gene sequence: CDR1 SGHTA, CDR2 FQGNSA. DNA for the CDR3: TGTGCCAGCAGCCCGGGACTAGCGGCTTCTGGGGCCAACGTCCTGACTTTC. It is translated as CASSPGLAASGANVLTF.

In nucleotides, the CDR3 is TGTGCCAGCGCGTCCGACTCTCTTAGCAATCAGCCCCAGCATTTT. Amino acid sequence: CASASDSLSNQPQHF. This chain connects TRBV7-9 to TRBJ1-5; no reliable D call. V shed 8 bases and J shed 0 bases, with 14 bases lying between them. The CDR3 length is 15 residues. Germline CDR1 reads SEHNR; CDR2 reads FQNEAQ (reference sequence).

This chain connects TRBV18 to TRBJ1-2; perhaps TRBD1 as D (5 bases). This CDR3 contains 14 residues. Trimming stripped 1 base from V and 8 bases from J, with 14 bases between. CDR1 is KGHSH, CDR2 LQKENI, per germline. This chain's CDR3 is CASSPRQGDGGYTF. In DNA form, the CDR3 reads TGTGCCAGCTCACCACGGCAAGGGGATGGGGGCTACACCTTC.

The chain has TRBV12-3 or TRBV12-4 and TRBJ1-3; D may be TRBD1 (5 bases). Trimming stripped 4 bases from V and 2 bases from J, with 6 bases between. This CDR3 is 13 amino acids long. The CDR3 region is CASSSGPGNTIYF. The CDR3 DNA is TGTGCCAGCAGTTCGGGGCCTGGAAACACCATATATTTT.

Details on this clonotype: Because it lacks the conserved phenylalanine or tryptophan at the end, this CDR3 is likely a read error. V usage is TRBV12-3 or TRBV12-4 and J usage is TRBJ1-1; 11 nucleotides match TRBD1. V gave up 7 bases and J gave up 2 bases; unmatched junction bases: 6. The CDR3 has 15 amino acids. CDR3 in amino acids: CASTGTGGINTEAFL. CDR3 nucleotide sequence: TGTGCCAGCACCGGGACAGGGGGGATTAACACTGAAGCTTTCCTT.

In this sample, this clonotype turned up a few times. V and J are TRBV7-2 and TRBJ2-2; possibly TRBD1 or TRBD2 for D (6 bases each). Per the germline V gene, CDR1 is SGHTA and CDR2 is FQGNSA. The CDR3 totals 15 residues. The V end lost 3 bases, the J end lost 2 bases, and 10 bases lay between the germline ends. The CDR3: CASSFRGLNTGELFF. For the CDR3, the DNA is TGTGCCAGCAGCTTCCGGGGGCTCAACACCGGGGAGCTGTTTTTT.

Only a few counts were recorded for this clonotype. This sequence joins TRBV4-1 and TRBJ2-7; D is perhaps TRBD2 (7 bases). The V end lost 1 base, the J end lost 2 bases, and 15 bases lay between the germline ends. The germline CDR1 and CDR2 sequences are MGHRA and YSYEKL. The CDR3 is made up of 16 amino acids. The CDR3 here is CASSQGEGGGTYEQYF. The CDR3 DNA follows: TGCGCCAGCAGCCAAGGAGAAGGCGGGGGCACCTACGAGCAGTACTTC.

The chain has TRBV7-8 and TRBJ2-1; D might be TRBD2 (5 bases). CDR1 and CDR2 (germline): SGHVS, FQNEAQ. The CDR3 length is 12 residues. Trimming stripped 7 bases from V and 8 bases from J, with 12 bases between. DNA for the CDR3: TGTGCCAGCAAAATACTAGGAGATGAGCAGTTCTTC. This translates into CASKILGDEQFF.

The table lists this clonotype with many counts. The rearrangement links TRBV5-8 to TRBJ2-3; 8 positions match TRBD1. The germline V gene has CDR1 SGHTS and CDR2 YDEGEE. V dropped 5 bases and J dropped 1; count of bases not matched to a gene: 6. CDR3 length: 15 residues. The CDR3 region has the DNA TGTGCCAGCAGTTCAGGGGGCTCGGGCACAGATACGCAGTATTTT. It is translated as CASSSGGSGTDTQYF.

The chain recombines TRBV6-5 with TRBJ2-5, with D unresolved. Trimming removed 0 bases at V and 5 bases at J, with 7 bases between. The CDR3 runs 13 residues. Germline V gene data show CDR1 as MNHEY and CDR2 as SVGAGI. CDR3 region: CASSYSYGETQYF. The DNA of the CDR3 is TGTGCCAGCAGTTACTCGTATGGGGAGACCCAGTACTTC.

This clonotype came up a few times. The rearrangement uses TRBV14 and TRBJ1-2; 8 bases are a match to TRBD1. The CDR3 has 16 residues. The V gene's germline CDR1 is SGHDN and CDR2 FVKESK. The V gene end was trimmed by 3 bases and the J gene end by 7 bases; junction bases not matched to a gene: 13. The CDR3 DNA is TGTGCCAGCAGCCAGGACTACGGCAGGGGGCATAGTGGCTACACCTTC. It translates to CASSQDYGRGHSGYTF.

The CDR3 here is CASSETWTNTEAFF. The DNA of the CDR3 is TGTGCCAGCAGTGAAACTTGGACGAACACTGAAGCTTTCTTT. The rearrangement links TRBV2 to TRBJ1-1; D gene ambiguous. V lost 2 bases and J 1 base, leaving 8 bases between the germline ends. The germline V gene has CDR1 SNHLY and CDR2 FYNNEI. The CDR3 spans 14 residues.

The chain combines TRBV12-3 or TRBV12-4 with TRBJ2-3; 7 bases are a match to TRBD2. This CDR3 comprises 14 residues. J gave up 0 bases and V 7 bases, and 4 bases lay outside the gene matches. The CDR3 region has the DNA TGTGCCAGCAACCTAGCGGCTAGCACAGATACGCAGTATTTT. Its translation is CASNLAASTDTQYF.

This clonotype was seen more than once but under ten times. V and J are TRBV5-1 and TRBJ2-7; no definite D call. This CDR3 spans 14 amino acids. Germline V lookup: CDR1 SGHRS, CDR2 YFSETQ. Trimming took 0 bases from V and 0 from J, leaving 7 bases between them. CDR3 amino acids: CASSLEVISYEQYF. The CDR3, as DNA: TGCGCCAGCAGCTTGGAAGTGATCTCCTACGAGCAGTACTTC. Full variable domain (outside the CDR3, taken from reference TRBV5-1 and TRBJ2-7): KAGVTQTPRYLIKTRGQQVTLSCSPISGHRSVSWYQQTPGQGLQFLFEYFSETQRNKGNFPGRFSGRQFSNSRSEMNVSTLELGDSALYLCASSLEVISYEQYFGPGTRLTVT.

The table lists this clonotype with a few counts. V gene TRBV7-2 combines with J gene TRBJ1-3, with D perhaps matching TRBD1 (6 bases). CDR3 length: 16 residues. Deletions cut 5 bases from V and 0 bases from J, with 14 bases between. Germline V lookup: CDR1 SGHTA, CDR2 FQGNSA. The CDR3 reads CASSADSTISGNTIYF. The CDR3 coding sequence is TGTGCCAGCAGCGCGGACAGTACTATCTCTGGAAACACCATATATTTT.

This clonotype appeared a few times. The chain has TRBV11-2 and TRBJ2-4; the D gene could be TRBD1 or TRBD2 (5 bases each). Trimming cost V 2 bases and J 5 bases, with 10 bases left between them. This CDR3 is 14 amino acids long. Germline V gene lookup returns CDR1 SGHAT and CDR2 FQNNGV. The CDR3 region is CASSLTREQNIQYF. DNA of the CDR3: TGTGCCAGCAGCTTAACCAGGGAGCAAAACATTCAGTACTTC.

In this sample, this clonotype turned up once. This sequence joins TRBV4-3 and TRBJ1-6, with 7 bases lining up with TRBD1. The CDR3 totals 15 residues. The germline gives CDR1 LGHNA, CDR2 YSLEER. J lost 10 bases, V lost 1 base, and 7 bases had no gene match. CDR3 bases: TGCGCCAGCAGCCAAGTTCGGGACAGTCAATCACCCCTCCACTTT. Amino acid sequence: CASSQVRDSQSPLHF.